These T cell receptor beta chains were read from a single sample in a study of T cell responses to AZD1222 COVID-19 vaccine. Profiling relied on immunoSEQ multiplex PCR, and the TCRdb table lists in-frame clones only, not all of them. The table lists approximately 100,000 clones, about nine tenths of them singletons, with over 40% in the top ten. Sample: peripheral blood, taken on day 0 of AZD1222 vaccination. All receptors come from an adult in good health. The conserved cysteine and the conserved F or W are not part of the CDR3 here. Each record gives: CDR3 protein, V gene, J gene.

ASSSASPGSGYNEQF	TRBV28	TRBJ2-1
ASSLPDLWGETQY	TRBV5-1	TRBJ2-5
ASSKAGGYEQY	TRBV19	TRBJ2-7
ASSQDGGYSSPLH	TRBV4-1	TRBJ1-6
ASSDRGAEAF	TRBV6-1	TRBJ1-1
ATALGGFGSPLH	TRBV27	TRBJ1-6
ASRDLTGYT	TRBV2	TRBJ1-2
ASGVGDYEQY	TRBV12-3/TRBV12-4	TRBJ2-7
ASSVGHQKGDEQY	TRBV9	TRBJ2-7
AWSPHATEEAF	TRBV30	TRBJ1-1
ASSRAGSNQPQH	TRBV2	TRBJ1-5
ASSLRQVNTEAF	TRBV4-1	TRBJ1-1
ASSLLTSGRARAYNEQF	TRBV28	TRBJ2-1
ASSLTGIYGYT	TRBV6-2/TRBV6-3	TRBJ1-2
ASSPGAGNYGYT	TRBV28	TRBJ1-2
ASSPGARVVGETQY	TRBV7-9	TRBJ2-5
ASRDRGGQPQH	TRBV19	TRBJ1-5
ASRGQRGWNTEAF	TRBV27	TRBJ1-1
ASSWTGSHPRNEQY	TRBV6-5	TRBJ2-7
ASSLTGVGTEAF	TRBV7-3	TRBJ1-1
ASTQGQGRNQPQH	TRBV19	TRBJ1-5
ASTGQSMNTEAF	TRBV28	TRBJ1-1
ASSQDFPGGPYNEQF	TRBV4-3	TRBJ2-1
ASSQSPGGYT	TRBV3-1/TRBV3-2	TRBJ1-2
ASSLVTGNLNYT	TRBV13	TRBJ1-2
ASSPLIAGENEQF	TRBV18	TRBJ2-1
ASSLTTSEGNEQF	TRBV28	TRBJ2-1
ASSSVRDRGWNEQF	TRBV5-4	TRBJ2-1
AISPGQGAGKNIQY	TRBV10-3	TRBJ2-4
ASSQVIALGYT	TRBV4-3	TRBJ1-2
ASSPRRTVGEGYT	TRBV5-1	TRBJ1-2
SVENRDRGTYEQY	TRBV29-1	TRBJ2-7
ATGGGFSSDTQY	TRBV27	TRBJ2-3
ASSLYSSLNEKLF	TRBV7-9	TRBJ1-4
ARDGTLPGEGGYT	TRBV5-1	TRBJ1-2
ASSLGTDRYQETQY	TRBV5-1	TRBJ2-5
ASIGGGSFTGELF	TRBV5-1	TRBJ2-2
ASRSTSGRAPGYEQY	TRBV7-9	TRBJ2-7
ASSRGLQETQY	TRBV3-1/TRBV3-2	TRBJ2-5
ASSRQGVTEAF	TRBV18	TRBJ1-1
ASSLMGQGSEKLF	TRBV7-2	TRBJ1-4
ASSTEGYRDQY	TRBV5-1	TRBJ2-5
ASSVQGATNEKLF	TRBV2	TRBJ1-4
SFLTGKSYEQY	TRBV29-1	TRBJ2-7
ASSFRRVSEAF	TRBV12-3/TRBV12-4	TRBJ1-1
ASSRIASGTYNEQF	TRBV19	TRBJ2-1
ASSKRDRANEQF	TRBV7-8	TRBJ2-1
ASSMGQLSNQPQH	TRBV6-5	TRBJ1-5